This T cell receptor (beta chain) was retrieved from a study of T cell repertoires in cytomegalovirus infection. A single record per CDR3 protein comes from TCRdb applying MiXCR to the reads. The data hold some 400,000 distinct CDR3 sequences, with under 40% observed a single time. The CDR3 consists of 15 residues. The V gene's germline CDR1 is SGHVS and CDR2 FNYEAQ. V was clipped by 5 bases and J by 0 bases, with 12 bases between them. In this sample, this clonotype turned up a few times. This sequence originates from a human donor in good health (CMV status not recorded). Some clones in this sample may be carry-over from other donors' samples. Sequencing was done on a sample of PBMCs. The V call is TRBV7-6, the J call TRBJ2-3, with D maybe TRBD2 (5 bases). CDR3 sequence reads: CASSPGVSSTDTQYF. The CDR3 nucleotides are TGTGCCAGCAGCCCCGGGGTCAGCAGCACAGATACGCAGTATTTT.